Below, 27 T cell receptor beta chains from the same sample are listed, as sequenced in a study of a mutant IDH1 vaccine in newly diagnosed glioma. The sample's time point: week 11, during vaccination. Every vaccine dose comprised 300 ug of mutant IDH1 20-mer peptide plus topical imiquimod. The antigens for these receptors are not known. The data were produced by immunoSEQ multiplex PCR, yet TCRdb's version contains in-frame clones alone and is incomplete. The sample carries 40,000 or so clones, roughly 84% recorded once. The sample here was PBMCs, taken from a glioma patient whose treatment included an IDH1 peptide vaccine. Every receptor here comes from a man between 40 and 49 years old with glioma.

The chain couples TRBV5-4 to TRBJ2-7; 11 positions match TRBD1. The V gene end was trimmed by 3 bases and the J gene end by 1 base; junction bases not matched to a gene: 3. The CDR3 is 15 amino acids. Germline V gene sequence: CDR1 SGHNT, CDR2 YYREEE (reference sequence). The CDR3 DNA reads as TGTGCCAGCAGCTCCGGGACAGGGGGGTCCTACGAGCAGTACTTC. This encodes CASSSGTGGSYEQYF.

In the case of this clone: The same CDR3 also results from other DNA sequences found in this sample. The gene calls are TRBV9 and TRBJ2-7, with D unclear. Trimming removed 0 bases at V and 2 bases at J, with 12 bases between. There are 15 residues in the CDR3. Germline V CDR1 and CDR2: SGDLS, YYNGEE. The DNA for the CDR3 is TGTGCCAGCAGCGTAGGGGTAGCCGGAGCCTACGAGCAGTACTTC. Residues: CASSVGVAGAYEQYF.

This chain uses TRBV7-2 with TRBJ2-2, with D uncertain. Looked up from germline, CDR1 is SGHTA and CDR2 is FQGNSA. The CDR3 runs to 16 residues. V was cut by 1 base and J by 1 base, with 10 bases left in between. CDR3 nucleotide sequence: TGTGCCAGCAGCTTAGATTCCAAAATGAACACCGGGGAGCTGTTTTTT. This codes for CASSLDSKMNTGELFF.

This rearrangement joins TRBV5-1 to TRBJ2-2; TRBD2 matches at 7 bases. V lost 1 base to trimming and J lost 1 base; unmatched junction nucleotides: 1. There are 15 residues in the CDR3. Germline loops: CDR1 SGHRS, CDR2 YFSETQ. CDR3 region: CASSLQRENTGELFF. CDR3 DNA sequence: TGCGCCAGCAGCTTGCAGCGGGAGAACACCGGGGAGCTGTTTTTT. Full variable domain (missing parts from reference TRBV5-1 and TRBJ2-2): KAGVTQTPRYLIKTRGQQVTLSCSPISGHRSVSWYQQTPGQGLQFLFEYFSETQRNKGNFPGRFSGRQFSNSRSEMNVSTLELGDSALYLCASSLQRENTGELFFGEGSRLTVL.

CDR3 nucleotides: TGTGCCAGCTCACCACCCCGGGGCGGAGAGGAGACCCAGTACTTC. It is translated as CASSPPRGGEETQYF. The chain combines TRBV18 with TRBJ2-5; possibly TRBD1 or TRBD2 for D (5 bases each). The CDR3 totals 15 residues. V lost 0 bases and J 5 bases, leaving 13 bases between the germline ends. Per germline, CDR1 KGHSH and CDR2 LQKENI.

This chain links TRBV6-5 with TRBJ1-1, with a tentative D call TRBD1 (5 bases). V lost 5 bases and J lost 1, with 8 bases in between. Germline V gene sequence: CDR1 MNHEY, CDR2 SVGAGI. This CDR3 region has 13 residues. The CDR3 region is CASSGGRNTEAFF. CDR3 nucleotide sequence: TGTGCCAGCAGTGGGGGACGGAACACTGAAGCTTTCTTT.

The CDR3 here is CASSGAGEYEQYF. The CDR3 bases are TGTGCCAGCAGTGGAGCGGGAGAATACGAGCAGTACTTC. The genes are TRBV2 and TRBJ2-7, with 8 bases lining up with TRBD2. Germline V lookup: CDR1 SNHLY, CDR2 FYNNEI. The junction had 3 bases not matched to a gene; V was cut back by 4 bases and J by 4 bases. This CDR3 is built from 13 residues.

V is TRBV6-1 and J is TRBJ2-1; D is undetermined. The CDR3 length is 13 residues. Germline CDR1 is MNHNS and CDR2 is SASEGT. Trimming took 3 bases from V and 9 from J, leaving 12 bases between them. The CDR3 DNA sequence: TGTGCCAGCAGTGAGAGAGCTACAATTGAGCAGTTCTTC. Encoded protein: CASSERATIEQFF.

V is TRBV6-1 and J is TRBJ1-2; TRBD1 is a possible D gene (5 bases). The ends were cut back, 2 bases at V and 6 bases at J, with 7 bases in the middle. In germline, CDR1 is MNHNS, CDR2 SASEGT. There are 12 residues in the CDR3. The CDR3, as DNA: TGTGCCAGCAGTGAACAGGGCGATGGCTACACCTTC. Its translation: CASSEQGDGYTF.

The V call is TRBV19, the J call TRBJ1-2, with 8 bases fitting TRBD1. Losses at the gene ends were 7 bases for V and 5 bases for J; bases not matched to a gene: 12. This CDR3 region has 15 residues. Germline CDR1 is LNHDA and CDR2 is SQIVND (reference sequence). The CDR3 sequence: CASTPAAGTGYGYTF. The CDR3 DNA is TGTGCCAGTACCCCCGCCGCCGGGACAGGTTATGGCTACACCTTC.

J is TRBJ1-2 and V is TRBV18, with D perhaps TRBD1 (6 bases). This CDR3 comprises 14 residues. Germline CDR1 and CDR2: KGHSH and LQKENI. V lost 6 bases, J lost 0 bases, and 11 bases lay in between. The chain's CDR3 is CASSPDSANYGYTF. In DNA form, the CDR3 reads TGTGCCAGCTCCCCGGACAGCGCTAACTATGGCTACACCTTC.

This clone was observed a handful of times. The chain couples TRBV2 to TRBJ1-1; no clear D gene. The CDR3 extends over 12 amino acids. CDR1 and CDR2 (germline): SNHLY, FYNNEI. V lost 5 bases and J lost 10, with 14 bases in between. CDR3 region: CASSRALLGAFF. The CDR3 region has the DNA TGTGCCAGCAGTCGGGCCCTCTTGGGAGCTTTCTTT.

The chain has TRBV27 and TRBJ1-1, with D perhaps matching TRBD1 (6 bases). Trimming left V 5 bases short and J 0 bases short, with 10 bases between. This CDR3 spans 14 amino acids. Germline CDR1 and CDR2: MNHEY and SMNVEV (reference sequence). This chain's CDR3 is CASSTAGVNTEAFF. The CDR3 DNA follows: TGTGCCAGCAGTACCGCAGGGGTGAACACTGAAGCTTTCTTT.

V gene TRBV7-9 combines with J gene TRBJ1-2; tentatively, D is TRBD1 (6 bases). The CDR3 sequence is 16 residues long. V was pared by 5 bases and J by 4 bases, with 20 bases between. CDR1 and CDR2 (germline): SEHNR, FQNEAQ (reference sequence). The CDR3 spells CASSLSAGAGRYGYTF. The CDR3 DNA follows: TGTGCCAGCAGCCTCAGTGCAGGGGCAGGCCGCTATGGCTACACCTTC.

This clone was found a few times. V is TRBV9 and J is TRBJ1-5; 8 nucleotides agree with TRBD1. With V trimmed by 0 bases and J by 6 bases, 5 bases remained unmatched. The length of the CDR3 is 15 residues. Germline V gene lookup returns CDR1 SGDLS and CDR2 YYNGEE. DNA for the CDR3: TGTGCCAGCAGCGTAGATTCAGGGGGCGGTCAGCCCCAGCATTTT. This sequence encodes CASSVDSGGGQPQHF.

This rearrangement joins TRBV2 to TRBJ2-3; 10 positions agree with TRBD2. CDR1 is SNHLY, CDR2 FYNNEI, per germline. The V and J ends lost 6 bases and 3 bases, in that order; junction bases with no gene match: 6. This CDR3 contains 15 residues. The CDR3 loop is CASRGALAGTDTQYF. CDR3 nucleotide sequence: TGTGCCAGCAGGGGGGCACTAGCGGGGACAGATACGCAGTATTTT. Combining the CDR3 with reference TRBV2 and TRBJ2-3 gives the whole variable domain EPEVTQTPSHQVTQMGQEVILRCVPISNHLYFYWYRQILGQKVEFLVSFYNNEISEKSEIFDDQFSVERPDGSNFTLKIRSTKLEDSAMYFCASRGALAGTDTQYFGPGTRLTVL.

The chain has TRBV6-1 and TRBJ2-7; D gene uncertain. There are 11 residues in the CDR3. Trimming removed 3 bases from V and 12 bases from J, with 12 bases in between. The V gene's germline CDR1 is MNHNS and CDR2 SASEGT. CDR3 nucleotide sequence: TGTGCCAGCAGTGATCCTGGTGTGCGGTACTTC. This translates into CASSDPGVRYF.

The chain joins TRBV2 to TRBJ2-7, with 7 bases that match TRBD2. With V trimmed by 6 bases and J by 5 bases, 13 bases remained unmatched. The CDR3 sequence is 15 residues long. CDR1 and CDR2 (germline): SNHLY, FYNNEI. The CDR3 bases are TGTGCCAGCAGCGAACAAAGACTAGCTTCCCACGAGCAGTACTTC. As protein: CASSEQRLASHEQYF.

V is TRBV28 and J is TRBJ1-5; D call uncertain. Looked up from germline, CDR1 is MDHEN and CDR2 is SYDVKM. This CDR3 comprises 14 residues. Deletions cut 0 bases from V and 0 bases from J, with 3 bases between. CDR3 amino acids: CASSLWVSNQPQHF. The CDR3 region has the DNA TGTGCCAGCAGTTTATGGGTTAGCAATCAGCCCCAGCATTTT.

The chain recombines TRBV21-1 with TRBJ1-1. TRBV21-1 is assigned pseudogene status. CDR3 length: 14 amino acids. The CDR3: CASSKRRQNTEAFF. The CDR3 nucleotides read TGTGCCAGCAGCAAAAGACGGCAGAACACTGAAGCTTTCTTT.

The rearrangement links TRBV7-9 to TRBJ2-7; 11 nucleotides match TRBD1. Trimming took 0 bases from V and 1 from J; bases not matched to a gene: 2. This CDR3 is built from 16 residues. CDR1 and CDR2 from the germline V gene are SEHNR and FQNEAQ (reference sequence). As DNA, the CDR3 is TGTGCCAGCAGCTTAGCTGGACAGGGGGCTTCCTACGAGCAGTACTTC. Translation gives CASSLAGQGASYEQYF. Full variable domain (outside the CDR3, taken from reference TRBV7-9 and TRBJ2-7): DTGVSQNPRHKITKRGQNVTFRCDPISEHNRLYWYRQTLGQGPEFLTYFQNEAQLEKSRLLSDRFSAERPKGSFSTLEIQRTEQGDSAMYLCASSLAGQGASYEQYFGPGTRLTVT.

This chain links TRBV5-6 with TRBJ2-3; 13 bases fit TRBD2. V shed 2 bases and J 6 bases; nucleotides not matched to a gene: 12. The CDR3 has 18 residues. Germline V gene sequence: CDR1 SGHDT, CDR2 YYEEEE. CDR3 sequence: CASSFTSGRARLLDTQYF. In nucleotides, the CDR3 is TGTGCCAGCAGCTTTACTAGCGGGAGGGCCAGATTGCTTGATACGCAGTATTTT.

The table lists this clone with a few counts. This chain connects TRBV18 to TRBJ1-5, with a tentative D call TRBD1 (6 bases). The germline V and J ends were trimmed by 1 base and 0 bases, with 13 bases remaining between them. Germline-derived CDR1 and CDR2 are KGHSH and LQKENI. This CDR3 comprises 17 residues. For the CDR3, the DNA is TGTGCCAGCTCACCACTAGGACAGTCTAATAGCAATCAGCCCCAGCATTTT. It yields the protein CASSPLGQSNSNQPQHF.

The rearrangement links TRBV4-3 to TRBJ2-1; 8 nucleotides agree with TRBD2. Germline V gives CDR1 LGHNA, CDR2 YSLEER. This CDR3 contains 13 residues. J gave up 15 bases and V 4 bases, and 11 bases lay outside the gene matches. The CDR3 reads CASSPTAGTRPFF. The CDR3 region has the DNA TGCGCCAGCAGCCCGACCGCAGGGACTAGACCGTTCTTC.

The chain joins TRBV7-6 to TRBJ2-3; 7 bases fit TRBD1. The germline V gene encodes CDR1 SGHVS and CDR2 FNYEAQ. V dropped 0 bases and J dropped 1; count of bases not matched to a gene: 1. This CDR3 spans 15 amino acids. CDR3 sequence reads: CASSLAGQGTDTQYF. The CDR3 DNA is TGTGCCAGCAGCTTAGCCGGACAGGGCACAGATACGCAGTATTTT.

The chain combines TRBV4-3 with TRBJ2-6, with D tentatively TRBD2 (6 bases). V lost 4 bases and J lost 2, with 15 bases in between. This CDR3 has 17 amino acids. Germline V CDR1 and CDR2: LGHNA, YSLEER. CDR3 DNA sequence: TGCGCCAGCAGCCGAGTATTACTAGCCCCTGGGGCCAACGTCCTGACTTTC. Amino acids: CASSRVLLAPGANVLTF.

The chain employs TRBV5-6 and TRBJ2-2; 8 bases are shared with TRBD2. Trimming took 5 bases from V and 4 from J; bases not matched to a gene: 10. The CDR3 has 16 amino acids. Germline loops: CDR1 SGHDT, CDR2 YYEEEE. The CDR3 reads CASSTTGLGTTGELFF. CDR3 DNA: TGTGCCAGCAGTACTACGGGACTAGGAACCACCGGGGAGCTGTTTTTT.